The 19 T cell receptor beta chains listed next were all sequenced from one sample in a study of OX40 agonist ivuxolimab in advanced cancers. Sequenced by immunoSEQ multiplex PCR; TCRdb stores in-frame clones only, minus some. The sample has tens of thousands of clones, about 88% seen once. Sequences were derived from CD4+ or CD8+ T cells sorted from blood, sampled in a trial of the OX40 agonist ivuxolimab. These receptors all stem from an adult with an advanced solid tumor such as melanoma, head and neck, liver or kidney cancer.

The chain has TRBV28 and TRBJ2-3; D perhaps matches TRBD2 (7 bases). V was pared by 5 bases and J by 3 bases, with 27 bases between. The CDR3 has 19 amino acids. CDR1 is MDHEN, CDR2 SYDVKM, per germline. This CDR3 is CASSPWTVTMGGPTDTQYF. The CDR3 nucleotides are TGTGCCAGCAGTCCATGGACAGTGACAATGGGGGGGCCGACAGATACGCAGTATTTT.

In this sample, this clone turned up once. The chain combines TRBV21-1 with TRBJ2-7; the table assigns TRBD1, which was not confirmed against the DNA. TRBV21-1 is an annotated pseudogene. The CDR3 runs 16 residues. The CDR3 loop is CASTPQNREGGYEQYF. The CDR3 region has the DNA TGCGCCAGCACCCCACAAAATAGGGAAGGGGGTTACGAGCAGTACTTC.

The chain's CDR3 is CASSHRGDYEQYF. As DNA, the CDR3 is TGCGCCAGCAGCCATCGGGGGGACTACGAGCAGTACTTC. The V gene is TRBV5-1, the J gene TRBJ2-7; TRBD2 matches 7 bases. V was clipped by 4 bases and J by 3 bases; unmatched bases: 4. Germline CDR1 and CDR2: SGHRS and YFSETQ. The CDR3 is 13 amino acids.

This chain links TRBV9 with TRBJ2-3, with unresolved D. The germline gives CDR1 SGDLS, CDR2 YYNGEE. Trimming removed 0 bases from V and 0 bases from J, with 11 bases in between. The CDR3 covers 16 residues. The CDR3 bases are TGTGCCAGCAGCGTAGCTTTGGATTTCAGCACAGATACGCAGTATTTT. It specifies CASSVALDFSTDTQYF.

The chain joins TRBV27 to TRBJ2-1, with no clear D. The germline V and J ends were trimmed by 3 bases and 7 bases, with 4 bases remaining between them. Germline CDR1 reads MNHEY; CDR2 reads SMNVEV (reference sequence). The CDR3 has 11 amino acids. DNA of the CDR3: TGTGCCAGCAGTTTTCGGAATGAGCAGTTCTTC. Translated, it gives CASSFRNEQFF.

The genes are TRBV7-9 and TRBJ2-7, with TRBD1 matching 11 bases. Germline values: CDR1 SEHNR, CDR2 FQNEAQ (reference sequence). The CDR3 contains 13 residues. V gave up 5 bases and J gave up 6 bases; unmatched junction bases: 3. The CDR3 DNA follows: TGTGCCAGCAGCGGACAGGGGGCGGGCGAGCAGTACTTC. This gives the protein CASSGQGAGEQYF.

This clone was recorded only once. The rearrangement uses TRBV27 and TRBJ2-3; possibly TRBD2 for D (6 bases). CDR3 length: 15 residues. Germline-derived CDR1 and CDR2 are MNHEY and SMNVEV (reference sequence). Trimming removed 6 bases from V and 2 bases from J, with 15 bases in between. CDR3 region: CASRAIADYTDTQYF. In DNA, the CDR3 is TGTGCCAGCAGGGCTATAGCGGACTACACAGATACGCAGTATTTT.

The rearrangement uses TRBV14 and TRBJ1-1, with D perhaps matching TRBD1 (5 bases). Germline V CDR1 and CDR2: SGHDN, FVKESK. Trimming removed 4 bases from V and 1 base from J, with 13 bases in between. This CDR3 is 15 amino acids long. Written as DNA, the CDR3 is TGTGCCAGCAGCCTTCTCAGGGCCAAGAACACTGAAGCTTTCTTT. Residues: CASSLLRAKNTEAFF.

This clone was recorded only once. The rearrangement joins TRBV28 to TRBJ2-7; D is uncertain. From germline, CDR1 is MDHEN and CDR2 SYDVKM. This CDR3 comprises 12 residues. V was trimmed by 4 bases and J by 4 bases, leaving 8 bases between them. The CDR3 region is CASSSPFYEQYF. DNA for the CDR3: TGTGCCAGCAGTTCGCCGTTTTACGAGCAGTACTTC.

The V and J genes are TRBV28 and TRBJ2-7; possible D gene TRBD2, 7 bases. This CDR3 comprises 13 residues. Germline CDR1 reads MDHEN; CDR2 reads SYDVKM. Trimming removed 4 bases at V and 7 bases at J, with 14 bases between. The CDR3 reads CASSWLGGQEQYF. For the CDR3, the DNA is TGTGCCAGCAGTTGGCTCGGGGGGCAGGAGCAGTACTTC.

This chain joins TRBV7-8 and TRBJ2-7, with unresolved D. Trimming cost V 3 bases and J 2 bases, with 8 bases left between them. Germline CDR1 is SGHVS and CDR2 is FQNEAQ. The CDR3 totals 13 residues. The CDR3 DNA reads TGTGCCAGCAGCTTGGCCGGAACCTACGAGCAGTACTTC. This encodes CASSLAGTYEQYF. Drawing the rest from reference TRBV7-8 and TRBJ2-7, the complete variable domain is GAGVSQSPRYKVAKRGQDVALRCDPISGHVSLFWYQQALGQGPEFLTYFQNEAQLDKSGLPSDRFFAERPEGSVSTLKIQRTQQEDSAVYLCASSLAGTYEQYFGPGTRLTVT.

This chain joins TRBV21-1 and TRBJ2-7; the table's D gene call, TRBD1, was not cross checked with the DNA. TRBV21-1 is deemed a pseudogene. The CDR3 extends over 13 amino acids. The CDR3 DNA sequence: TGTGCCAGCAGTGGACAGGGAGGTTACGAGCAGTACTTC. Translated, it gives CASSGQGGYEQYF.

The count of this clone is one. The genes are TRBV5-1 and TRBJ1-4; D is possibly TRBD1 (6 bases). The germline V gene encodes CDR1 SGHRS and CDR2 YFSETQ. V was cut by 6 bases and J by 8 bases, with 20 bases left in between. The CDR3 covers 15 residues. The CDR3 spells CASKAEVAGGEKLFF. CDR3 in DNA: TGCGCCAGCAAAGCGGAGGTTGCCGGGGGCGAAAAACTGTTTTTT.

V is TRBV10-1 and J is TRBJ2-1, with D possibly TRBD2 on 5 matching bases. Trimming took off 3 bases at V and 13 bases at J, with 16 bases between the two ends. This CDR3 contains 13 residues. The germline gives CDR1 WNHNN, CDR2 SYGVQD (reference sequence). CDR3 residues: CASSDPGKNFQFF. The CDR3 DNA sequence: TGCGCCAGCAGTGACCCGGGGAAAAACTTTCAGTTCTTC.

The chain employs TRBV11-2 and TRBJ2-5; D gene uncertain. The J call is uncertain, as TRBJ2-7 better fits the DNA end. This CDR3 comprises 15 residues. Germline CDR1 reads SGHAT; CDR2 reads FQNNGV. CDR3 nucleotides: TGTGCCAGCAGCCCCTTAGGAAGTGAGTTCTACGAGCAGTACTTC. As protein: CASSPLGSEFYEQYF.

Only one count was recorded for this clone. This chain connects TRBV28 to TRBJ1-5; possible D gene TRBD1, 6 bases. Trimming removed 10 bases at V and 6 bases at J, with 16 bases between. In germline, CDR1 is MDHEN, CDR2 SYDVKM. This CDR3 comprises 13 residues. CDR3: CATYRDGVQPQHF. In DNA, the CDR3 is TGTGCCACCTACAGGGACGGGGTTCAGCCCCAGCATTTT.

The genes are TRBV6-6 and TRBJ2-3, with D maybe TRBD2 (5 bases). The CDR3 contains 16 residues. Germline V gene sequence: CDR1 MNHNY, CDR2 SVGAGI (reference sequence). V shed 2 bases and J shed 3 bases, with 15 bases lying between them. CDR3 in amino acids: CASSYNEPRRTDTQYF. CDR3 DNA: TGTGCCAGCAGTTACAACGAACCCCGGAGGACAGATACGCAGTATTTT.

V gene TRBV18 combines with J gene TRBJ1-1, with D unresolved. Trimming took off 0 bases at V and 4 bases at J, with 6 bases between the two ends. The CDR3 length is 13 residues. CDR1 and CDR2 (germline): KGHSH, LQKENI. The CDR3 nucleotides are TGTGCCAGCTCACCACCGGCCAGCACTGAAGCTTTCTTT. This gives the protein CASSPPASTEAFF.

The rearrangement links TRBV7-2 to TRBJ2-1, with 7 bases aligning to TRBD2. CDR3 length: 14 residues. The germline V gene has CDR1 SGHTA and CDR2 FQGNSA. The V and J ends lost 4 bases and 4 bases, in that order; junction bases with no gene match: 4. Written as DNA, the CDR3 is TGTGCCAGCAGCTCCGGACTAGGATACAATGAGCAGTTCTTC. This gives the protein CASSSGLGYNEQFF.